What follows describes a single T cell receptor beta chain. This clonotype has only one observation. The clone's antigen remains unknown. No per-base quality is available; no much larger clone lies one base away. A single read offers scant evidence. V is pruned by 7 bases and J by 10 bases, leaving 12 bases of the junction without a gene match. Counted from cysteine to phenylalanine, this CDR3 has 13 amino acids. Solely the CDR3 DNA is kept, with 39 bases framed from the first base. The CDR1 and CDR2 encoded by the germline V gene are MDHEN and SYDVKM. The record originates from a study of blood T cells in healthy people across ages (dated by TCRdb to between 2015 and 2017). About the study as a whole: In model experiments, roughly one uniquely barcoded TCR beta cDNA molecule per two T cells was captured by template switching. Age-related changes in TCR beta repertoire diversity were measured in the study by deep sequencing normalized with unique cDNA molecular identifiers. The donors were divided into four age groups: young (average around 17 years), middle-aged (roughly 40), aged (approximately 62) and long-lived (82). To avoid experimental bias, donors of different ages were randomly spread across the sequencing lanes. The study analyzed two additional independent replicas of 1 million unique cDNA reads from the same blood draw for two donors, one aged 18 to 30 and one aged 80 or older. Broader findings and caveats from the paper: Observed TCR beta diversity correlated strongly with the percentage of naive T cells measured by flow cytometry. Compared with the aged group, more naive CD4+ T cells, fewer expanded clones and increased TCR diversity were shown by the long-lived group, suggesting age selection. Total diversity estimates from one million sequenced T cells were considered lower bounds and underestimates. Donor CMV infection status was unknown, potentially confounding age-related changes in expanded clonotypes. Conclusive comparison of naive and antigen-experienced compartments was prevented by the profiling of bulk unsorted PBMCs. As age increased, observed TCR beta diversity per million T cells dropped in a roughly linear way, and a significant reduction was already evident by age about 40.

The roughly 42 donors, aged about 6 to 95 years, were systemically healthy Caucasian individuals from Russia. Each donor gave 8 to 10 milliliters of peripheral blood, collected into EDTA-treated Vacutainer tubes. PBMCs were isolated by Ficoll-Paque density-gradient centrifugation, with at least 7 million obtained per sample. Total RNA was extracted from PBMCs with Trizol reagent, with at least 6 micrograms obtained per sample. The percentages of naive CD45RAhigh/CD27high T cells were determined by flow cytometry on a PBMC aliquot from every donor. The method behind the library was 5' RACE. The reads were generated on an Illumina HiSeq 2500. A second PCR of 7 to 11 cycles was performed with a sample-barcoded 5' primer and a J-beta primer mix. A template-switch 5' adaptor carrying 12 random nucleotides introduced a unique molecular identifier onto each TCR beta cDNA molecule. Each sample yielded at least 3 million CDR3-containing paired-end reads. First-strand cDNA was synthesized from all RNA with the Mint cDNA synthesis kit, primed by a TRBC-specific oligonucleotide. Following uracil-DNA glycosylase treatment, all cDNA underwent a first 18-cycle PCR with the universal primers M1SS and BC2_uni_R. Turning to the authors' computational methods: Each sample was normalized by randomly selecting 1 million high-quality reads, each carrying a distinct molecular identifier. Instead of being binned into consensus sequences, reads with shared molecular identifiers were discarded. MiTCR, with a Q25 quality threshold and the strictest error-elimination algorithm, was used for CDR3 identification, clonotype clustering and error correction. A nonparametric unseen species model with Euler transformation was used to estimate a lower bound on total TCR beta diversity. TCRdb reran the public reads through fastp at Q25 and MiXCR, keeping productive beta chains. Every entry covers one CDR3 protein and lists the most common genes and DNA from its rows. These V and J calls originate from TCRdb's pipeline instead of the authors' own analysis. This sample gives about 640,000 distinct CDR3 sequences in total; approximately 50% of them show up just once. Jointly, the top ten make up around 37% of the sample.

The receptor chain draws on TRBV28 and TRBJ2-7, and 8 bases in between align with TRBD1. The sequencing input was blood. This sequence originates from a man in his 60s in good health. This receptor carries the CDR3 CASTGGAGEAQYF. DNA sequence: TGTGCCAGCACAGGGGGCGCAGGAGAGGCCCAGTACTTC. Supplemented by the reference TRBV28 and TRBJ2-7 proteins around the CDR3, the complete variable domain is DVKVTQSSRYLVKRTGEKVFLECVQDMDHENMFWYRQDPGLGLRLIYFSYDVKMKEKGDIPEGYSVSREKKERFSLILESASTNQTSMYLCASTGGAGEAQYFGPGTRLTVT.